The source of this T cell receptor (beta chain) is a study of yellow fever vaccine responses in identical twins. TCRdb recomputed calls from the RT-PCR reads with MiXCR, one row per CDR3 protein. This table holds a few thousand distinct CDR3 sequences, about 86% found once. To note about this clonotype: The antigen is undetermined.

Whole-study findings and limits: Reports say the vaccine T cell response in twins looked partly convergent and partly personalized.

Trimming took off 0 bases at V and 7 bases at J, with 7 bases between the two ends. The CDR3 spans 13 residues. CDR1 and CDR2 (germline): MNHEY, SVGAGI. The origin of this receptor is a woman between 18 and 29 years old who received the yellow fever vaccine. Here the sequenced sample was T cells from blood (PBMCs), unsorted or a sorted subset (not recorded which), taken before or after yellow fever vaccination (not recorded which). This sequence joins TRBV6-5 and TRBJ1-3; D might be TRBD1 (5 bases). Here the CDR3 DNA reads TGTGCCAGCAGTTACTCCCGGGGGAACACCATATATTTT. Its translation: CASSYSRGNTIYF.